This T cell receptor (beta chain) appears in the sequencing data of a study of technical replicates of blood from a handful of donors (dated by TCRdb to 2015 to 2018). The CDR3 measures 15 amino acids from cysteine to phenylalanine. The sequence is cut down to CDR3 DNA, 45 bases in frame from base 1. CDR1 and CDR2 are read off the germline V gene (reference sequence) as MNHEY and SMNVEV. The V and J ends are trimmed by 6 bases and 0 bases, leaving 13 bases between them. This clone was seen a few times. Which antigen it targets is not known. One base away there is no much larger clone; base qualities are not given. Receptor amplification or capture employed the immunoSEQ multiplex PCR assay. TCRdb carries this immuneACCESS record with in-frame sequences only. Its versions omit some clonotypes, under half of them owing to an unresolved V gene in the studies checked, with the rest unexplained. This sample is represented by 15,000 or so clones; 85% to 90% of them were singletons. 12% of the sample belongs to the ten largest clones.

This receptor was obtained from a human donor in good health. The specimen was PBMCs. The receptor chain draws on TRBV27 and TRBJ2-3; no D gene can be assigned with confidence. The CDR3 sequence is CASRQPGYSTDTQYF. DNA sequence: TGTGCCAGCAGACAGCCAGGCTACAGCACAGATACGCAGTATTTT.